This T cell receptor beta chain derives from a study of cytomegalovirus exposure and HLA in healthy donors. 60 Vbeta and 13 Jbeta primers were used in PCR. Here immunoSEQ multiplex PCR was the method, and the copy in TCRdb shows in-frame clones only, minus some. The sample shows about 140,000 clones, roughly three quarters of them seen only once. The trim removed 2 bases at V and 1 base at J, leaving 8 bases unmatched. Germline lookup yields CDR1 SGHNT and CDR2 YYREEE (reference sequence). The length of the CDR3 is 16 residues. This clone was detected a few times. The target antigen is unknown. Study results and caveats: When presence/absence was analysed, sequencing depth was taken to be roughly uniform across donors.

Sequencing was done on a sample of PBMCs. This clonotype originated in a male donor in good health and CMV-seronegative. V usage is TRBV5-4 and J usage is TRBJ2-7, with 8 bases matching TRBD2. CDR3 nucleotides: TGTGCCAGCAGCTTCGATCGGGGGGGCGGATCCTACGAGCAGTACTTC. Encoded protein: CASSFDRGGGSYEQYF. The variable domain in full, with the rest retrieved from reference TRBV5-4 and TRBJ2-7, is ETGVTQSPTHLIKTRGQQVTLRCSSQSGHNTVSWYQQALGQGPQFIFQYYREEENGRGNFPPRFSGLQFPNYSSELNVNALELDDSALYLCASSFDRGGGSYEQYFGPGTRLTVT.